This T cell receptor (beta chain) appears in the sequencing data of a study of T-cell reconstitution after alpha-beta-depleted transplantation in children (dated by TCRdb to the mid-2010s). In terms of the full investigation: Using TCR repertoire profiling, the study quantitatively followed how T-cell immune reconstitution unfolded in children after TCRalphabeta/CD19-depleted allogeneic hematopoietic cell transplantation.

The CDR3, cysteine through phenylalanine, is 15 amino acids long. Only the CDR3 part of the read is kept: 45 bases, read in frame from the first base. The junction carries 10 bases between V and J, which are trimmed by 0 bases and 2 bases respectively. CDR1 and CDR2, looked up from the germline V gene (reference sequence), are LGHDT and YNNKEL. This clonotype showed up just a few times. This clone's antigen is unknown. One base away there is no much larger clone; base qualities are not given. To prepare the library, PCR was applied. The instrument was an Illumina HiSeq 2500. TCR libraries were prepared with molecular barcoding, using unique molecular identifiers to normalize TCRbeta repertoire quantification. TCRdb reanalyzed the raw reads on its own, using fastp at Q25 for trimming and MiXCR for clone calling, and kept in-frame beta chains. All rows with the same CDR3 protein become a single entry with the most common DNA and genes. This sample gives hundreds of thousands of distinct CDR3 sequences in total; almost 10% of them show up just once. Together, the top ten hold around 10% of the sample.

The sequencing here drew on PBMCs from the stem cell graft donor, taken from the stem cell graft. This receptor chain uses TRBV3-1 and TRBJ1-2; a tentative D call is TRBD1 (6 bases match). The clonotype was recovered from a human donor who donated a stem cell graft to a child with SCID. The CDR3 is CASSQERDTNYGYTF. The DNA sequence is TGTGCCAGCAGCCAAGAGAGGGACACAAACTATGGCTACACCTTC.